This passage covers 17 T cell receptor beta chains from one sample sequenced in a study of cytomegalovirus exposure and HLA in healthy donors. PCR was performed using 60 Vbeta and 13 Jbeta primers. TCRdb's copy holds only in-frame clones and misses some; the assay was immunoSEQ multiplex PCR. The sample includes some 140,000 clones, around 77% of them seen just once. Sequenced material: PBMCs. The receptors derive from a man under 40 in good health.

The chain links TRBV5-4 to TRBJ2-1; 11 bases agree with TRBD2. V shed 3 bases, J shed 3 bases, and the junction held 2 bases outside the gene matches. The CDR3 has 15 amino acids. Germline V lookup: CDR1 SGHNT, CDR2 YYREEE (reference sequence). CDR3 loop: CASSSGLADYNEQFF. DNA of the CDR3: TGTGCCAGCAGCTCGGGACTAGCGGACTACAATGAGCAGTTCTTC.

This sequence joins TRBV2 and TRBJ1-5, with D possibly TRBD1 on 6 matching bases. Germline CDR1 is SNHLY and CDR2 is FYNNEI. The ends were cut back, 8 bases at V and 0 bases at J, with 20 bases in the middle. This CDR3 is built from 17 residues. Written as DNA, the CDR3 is TGTGCCAGCGCCCCCCCCCTAGACAGGTATAGCAATCAGCCCCAGCATTTT. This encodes CASAPPLDRYSNQPQHF. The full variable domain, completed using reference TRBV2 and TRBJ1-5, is EPEVTQTPSHQVTQMGQEVILRCVPISNHLYFYWYRQILGQKVEFLVSFYNNEISEKSEIFDDQFSVERPDGSNFTLKIRSTKLEDSAMYFCASAPPLDRYSNQPQHFGDGTRLSIL.

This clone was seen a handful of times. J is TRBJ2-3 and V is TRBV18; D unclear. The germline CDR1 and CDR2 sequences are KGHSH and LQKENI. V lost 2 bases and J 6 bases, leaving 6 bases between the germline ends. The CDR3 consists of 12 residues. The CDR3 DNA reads TGTGCCAGCTCACCAACCCAGGATACGCAGTATTTT. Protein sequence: CASSPTQDTQYF.

The CDR3 protein is CASSLGPGGTGELFF. The CDR3 nucleotides read TGTGCCAGCAGTTTAGGTCCAGGGGGCACCGGGGAGCTGTTTTTT. V gene TRBV28 combines with J gene TRBJ2-2, with 7 bases identical to TRBD1. Germline loops: CDR1 MDHEN, CDR2 SYDVKM. Unmatched junction bases numbered 4, after V lost 2 bases and J lost 4 bases. This CDR3 contains 15 residues.

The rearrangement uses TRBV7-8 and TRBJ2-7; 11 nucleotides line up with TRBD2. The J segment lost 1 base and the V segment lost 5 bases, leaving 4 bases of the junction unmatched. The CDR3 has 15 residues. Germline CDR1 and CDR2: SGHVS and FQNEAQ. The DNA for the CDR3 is TGTGCCAGCAGCCAAACTAGCGGGGGTTCCTACGAGCAGTACTTC. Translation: CASSQTSGGSYEQYF.

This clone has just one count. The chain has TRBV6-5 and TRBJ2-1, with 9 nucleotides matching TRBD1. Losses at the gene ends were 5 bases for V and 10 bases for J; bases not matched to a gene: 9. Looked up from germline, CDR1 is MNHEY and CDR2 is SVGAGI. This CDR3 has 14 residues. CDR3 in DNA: TGTGCCAGCAGTCAACAGGGACAGGGATGGGAGCAGTTCTTC. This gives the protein CASSQQGQGWEQFF.

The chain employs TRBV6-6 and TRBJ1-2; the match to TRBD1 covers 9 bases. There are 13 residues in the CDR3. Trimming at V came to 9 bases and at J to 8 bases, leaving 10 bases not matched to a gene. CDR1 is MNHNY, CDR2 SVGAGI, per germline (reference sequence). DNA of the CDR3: TGTGCCAGTACGGACAGGGGAGGTCGCGGCTACACCTTC. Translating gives CASTDRGGRGYTF.

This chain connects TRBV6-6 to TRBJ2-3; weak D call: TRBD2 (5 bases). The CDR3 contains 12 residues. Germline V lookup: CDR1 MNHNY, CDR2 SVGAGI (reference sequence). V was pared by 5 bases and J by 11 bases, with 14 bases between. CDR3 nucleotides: TGTGCCAGCAGTCCCACTAGTACGCTGCAGTATTTT. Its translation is CASSPTSTLQYF.

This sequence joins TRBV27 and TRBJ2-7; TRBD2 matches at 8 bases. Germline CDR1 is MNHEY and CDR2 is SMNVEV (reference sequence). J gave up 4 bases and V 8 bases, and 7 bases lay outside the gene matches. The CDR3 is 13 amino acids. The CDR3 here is CASHTSGKYEQYF. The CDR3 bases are TGTGCCAGCCACACTAGCGGAAAATACGAGCAGTACTTC.

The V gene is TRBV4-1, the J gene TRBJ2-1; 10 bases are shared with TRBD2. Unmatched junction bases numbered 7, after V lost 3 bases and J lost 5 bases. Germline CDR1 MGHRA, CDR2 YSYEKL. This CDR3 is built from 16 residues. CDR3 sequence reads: CASSQEIAGGNNEQFF. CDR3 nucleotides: TGCGCCAGCAGCCAGGAAATAGCGGGAGGTAACAATGAGCAGTTCTTC.

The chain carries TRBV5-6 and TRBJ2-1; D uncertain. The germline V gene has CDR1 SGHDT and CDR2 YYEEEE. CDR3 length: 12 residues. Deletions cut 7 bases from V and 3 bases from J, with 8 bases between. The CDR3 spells CASCLYYNEQFF. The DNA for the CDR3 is TGTGCCAGCTGTCTATACTACAATGAGCAGTTCTTC.

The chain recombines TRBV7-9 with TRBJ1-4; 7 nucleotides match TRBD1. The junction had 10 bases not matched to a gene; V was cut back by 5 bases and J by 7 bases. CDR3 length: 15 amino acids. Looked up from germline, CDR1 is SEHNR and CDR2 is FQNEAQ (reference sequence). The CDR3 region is CASSRQARGREKLFF. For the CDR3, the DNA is TGTGCCAGCAGCCGCCAGGCGAGGGGGCGTGAAAAACTGTTTTTT.

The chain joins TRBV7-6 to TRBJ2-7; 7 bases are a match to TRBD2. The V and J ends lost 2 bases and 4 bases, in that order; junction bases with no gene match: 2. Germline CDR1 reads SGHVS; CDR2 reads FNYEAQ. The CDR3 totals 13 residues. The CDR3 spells CASSLTSDYEQYF. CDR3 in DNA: TGTGCCAGCAGCTTAACTAGCGATTACGAGCAGTACTTC.

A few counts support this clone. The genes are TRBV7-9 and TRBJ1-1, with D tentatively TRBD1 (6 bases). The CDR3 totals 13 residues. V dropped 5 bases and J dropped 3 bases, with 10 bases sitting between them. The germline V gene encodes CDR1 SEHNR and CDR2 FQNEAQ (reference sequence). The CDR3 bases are TGTGCCAGCAGCCCCTACAGGGACACTGAAGCTTTCTTT. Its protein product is CASSPYRDTEAFF.

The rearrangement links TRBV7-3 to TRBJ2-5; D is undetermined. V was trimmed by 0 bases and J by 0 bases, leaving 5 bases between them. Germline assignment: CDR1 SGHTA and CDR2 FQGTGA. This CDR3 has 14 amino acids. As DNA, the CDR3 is TGTGCCAGCAGCTTAACCCCCGACCAAGAGACCCAGTACTTC. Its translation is CASSLTPDQETQYF.

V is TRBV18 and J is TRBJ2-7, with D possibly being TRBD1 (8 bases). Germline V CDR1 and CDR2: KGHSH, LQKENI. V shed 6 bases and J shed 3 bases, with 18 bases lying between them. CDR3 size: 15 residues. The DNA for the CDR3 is TGTGCCAGCTCCCCGAAACAGGGGGGGGGCTACGAGCAGTACTTC. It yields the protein CASSPKQGGGYEQYF.

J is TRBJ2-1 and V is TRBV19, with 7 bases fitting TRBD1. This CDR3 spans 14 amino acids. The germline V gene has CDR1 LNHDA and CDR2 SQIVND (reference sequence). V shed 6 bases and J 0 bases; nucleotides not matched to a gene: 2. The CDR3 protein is CASRDRSSYNEQFF. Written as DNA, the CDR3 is TGTGCCAGTAGGGACAGGAGCTCCTACAATGAGCAGTTCTTC.